This T cell receptor beta chain was recorded in a study of read filtering for tumor transcriptome and immune sequencing. On the study more broadly: Among patients, 17 to 20 were male and some 15 female, aged about 45 to 90 (mean about 70). DNase treatment preceded whole-transcriptome library preparation.

In this sample, this clonotype turned up many times. The library was built from about 370 ng RNA with molecular barcoded adaptors for alpha/delta and beta/gamma chains. TCRdb re-called the reads with MiXCR, one entry per CDR3 protein. This repertoire shows about 47,000 distinct CDR3 sequences, about an eighth found once; its top ten account for roughly 14%. CDR1 and CDR2 (germline): MGHRA, YSYEKL. Trimming left V 3 bases short and J 0 bases short, with 20 bases between. The CDR3 loop spans 18 amino acids. The TCR sequence derives from a donor at least 40 years old with multiple myeloma. The material sequenced was a population of CD138-negative cells sorted from bone marrow. This chain joins TRBV4-1 and TRBJ1-2; no clear D gene. The CDR3 region is CASSHKAPGQITNYGYTF. The CDR3, as DNA: TGCGCCAGCAGCCATAAGGCGCCGGGCCAAATAACTAACTATGGCTACACCTTC.